This T cell receptor beta chain was sequenced in a study of blood T cell repertoires in COVID-19. Study summary: The United States, Italy and Spain were the sources of the acute and convalescent COVID-19 samples.

Germline CDR1 and CDR2: SGHAT and FQNNGV. The V and J ends lost 2 bases and 5 bases respectively, with 9 bases between them. The CDR3 extends over 13 amino acids. Original methodology: It was from reference gene primer amplification that nucleated cell counts were estimated. Sequenced by immunoSEQ multiplex PCR; TCRdb stores in-frame clones only, minus some. The V and J calls and the clone size are those of that table, but D and trimming were determined from the DNA. The repertoire holds about 150,000 clones, with approximately 83% as singletons. The TCR was taken from a man between 65 and 85 years old with acute or convalescent COVID-19. The sample consisted of peripheral blood. The chain uses TRBV11-2 and TRBJ2-5, with unresolved D. CDR3 in DNA: TGTGCCAGCAGCTTACGACGGGTGGAGACCCAGTACTTC. It translates to CASSLRRVETQYF.